A single sample is the source of the 32 T cell receptor beta chains below, sequenced in a study of breast tumors, draining lymph nodes, adjacent tissues. One entry per CDR3 protein, called by TCRdb with MiXCR from the multiplex PCR reads. In the table there are more than 80,000 distinct CDR3 sequences, roughly 29% of which are singletons. Axillary draining lymph nodes of breast cancer patients supplied the node samples. Sample: axillary lymph node tissue. The source is a female donor with breast cancer. Some clones in this sample may be carry-over from other donors' samples.

This clonotype was observed at least ten times. The CDR3: CASSLRRGETQYF. Here the CDR3 DNA reads TGTGCCAGCAGTCTTCGACGGGGGGAGACCCAGTACTTC. The V gene is TRBV6-5, the J gene TRBJ2-5, with D possibly being TRBD2 (6 bases). Germline assignment: CDR1 MNHEY and CDR2 SVGAGI. The V and J ends lost 5 bases and 5 bases respectively, with 12 bases between them. The CDR3 extends over 13 amino acids.

In this sample, this clonotype turned up many times. The chain couples TRBV6-6 to TRBJ2-7; D not certain. The CDR3 has 15 residues. Germline CDR1 and CDR2: MNHNY and SVGAGI (reference sequence). V lost 0 bases and J lost 3, with 12 bases in between. The DNA of the CDR3 is TGTGCCAGCAGTTACTCGAACGTCCGAGACTACGAGCAGTACTTC. This gives the protein CASSYSNVRDYEQYF.

Many counts were recorded for this clonotype. The chain carries TRBV5-1 and TRBJ2-3; TRBD1 is a possible D gene (5 bases). Trimming pared 0 bases from V and 0 bases from J, leaving 8 bases between. The CDR3 is 15 residues long. Germline CDR1 SGHRS, CDR2 YFSETQ. In DNA form, the CDR3 reads TGCGCCAGCAGCTTGGGACAGATTAGCACAGATACGCAGTATTTT. The encoded protein is CASSLGQISTDTQYF. The full variable domain, rest sourced from reference TRBV5-1 and TRBJ2-3, is KAGVTQTPRYLIKTRGQQVTLSCSPISGHRSVSWYQQTPGQGLQFLFEYFSETQRNKGNFPGRFSGRQFSNSRSEMNVSTLELGDSALYLCASSLGQISTDTQYFGPGTRLTVL.

V usage is TRBV9 and J usage is TRBJ2-3, with TRBD2 matching over 12 bases. Looked up from germline, CDR1 is SGDLS and CDR2 is YYNGEE. The CDR3 is made up of 16 amino acids. V shed 5 bases and J 0 bases; nucleotides not matched to a gene: 4. CDR3 bases: TGTGCCAGCAGGCCAGGACTAGCGGGAAGCACAGATACGCAGTATTTT. This encodes CASRPGLAGSTDTQYF.

For this clonotype: An end of the junction differs from the germline gene, which may be a read error. The genes are TRBV6-6 and TRBJ1-5, with D unresolved. CDR1 and CDR2 from the germline V gene are MNHNY and SVGAGI (reference sequence). The CDR3 spans 13 residues. CDR3 sequence (DNA): TGTGCCAGCAGTCACCGTGGCAATCGGCCCCAGCATTTT. Translation gives CASSHRGNRPQHF.

The chain links TRBV15 to TRBJ1-5; 9 bases are a match to TRBD1. The V gene end was trimmed by 1 base and the J gene end by 4 bases; junction bases not matched to a gene: 8. Germline lookup yields CDR1 LNHNV and CDR2 YYDKDF (reference sequence). The CDR3 has 17 residues. CDR3 loop: CATSRGIQGAENQPQHF. In DNA, the CDR3 is TGTGCCACCAGCAGAGGAATACAGGGGGCAGAGAATCAGCCCCAGCATTTT. The full variable domain, rest sourced from reference TRBV15 and TRBJ1-5, is DAMVIQNPRYQVTQFGKPVTLSCSQTLNHNVMYWYQQKSSQAPKLLFHYYDKDFNNEADTPDNFQSRRPNTSFCFLDIRSPGLGDTAMYLCATSRGIQGAENQPQHFGDGTRLSIL.

This clonotype was counted at least ten times. V is TRBV12-3 or TRBV12-4 and J is TRBJ1-5, with D uncertain. This CDR3 comprises 14 residues. Trimming left V 3 bases short and J 5 bases short, with 11 bases between. The CDR3 region is CASSLAGIYQPQHF. In nucleotides, the CDR3 is TGTGCCAGCAGTTTGGCAGGTATCTATCAGCCCCAGCATTTT.

On this clonotype itself: Germline and junction disagree at one end, which may indicate a read error. V gene TRBV3-1 combines with J gene TRBJ2-1; 8 bases match TRBD2. The CDR3 has 16 residues. Germline CDR1 LGHDT, CDR2 YNNKEL (reference sequence). The CDR3 region has the DNA TGTCCCAGCAGCCAATTCCCTCGGGAGGGCCAGGATGAGCAATTCTTC. Amino acids: CPSSQFPREGQDEQFF.

In this sample, this clonotype turned up a few times. This chain uses TRBV10-1 with TRBJ2-5; unclear D gene. CDR1 is WNHNN and CDR2 is SYGVQD in the germline V gene (reference sequence). V gave up 0 bases and J gave up 7 bases, with 9 bases separating them. This CDR3 contains 13 residues. CDR3 amino acids: CASSESQKGTQYF. The CDR3 DNA reads as TGCGCCAGCAGTGAGTCACAAAAAGGGACCCAGTACTTC.

This clonotype was seen ten or more times. The chain joins TRBV11-3 to TRBJ2-1; D remains ambiguous. The CDR3 is 14 residues long. The V and J ends lost 5 bases and 6 bases respectively, with 14 bases between them. CDR1 is SGHNT and CDR2 is YENEEA in the germline V gene. CDR3 protein: CASSPRHLVNEQFF. The DNA for the CDR3 is TGTGCCAGCAGCCCGAGACACCTTGTCAATGAGCAGTTCTTC.

This chain joins TRBV11-2 and TRBJ1-2, with D maybe TRBD1 (5 bases). V was clipped by 5 bases and J by 7 bases, with 14 bases between them. The CDR3 runs 13 residues. Germline values: CDR1 SGHAT, CDR2 FQNNGV. The CDR3 region has the DNA TGTGCCAGCAGCCCGGACGGGGGGACTGGCTACACCTTC. It translates to CASSPDGGTGYTF.

This clonotype was counted at least ten times. This rearrangement joins TRBV28 to TRBJ1-3; D unclear. Germline V lookup: CDR1 MDHEN, CDR2 SYDVKM. V lost 1 base, J lost 3 bases, and 7 bases lay in between. The length of the CDR3 is 14 residues. CDR3: CASSLSTGGNTIYF. The CDR3 region has the DNA TGTGCCAGCAGTTTATCCACGGGTGGAAACACCATATATTTT.

A word on this clonotype: A read error may produce the germline difference seen at one junction end. V usage is TRBV20-1 and J usage is TRBJ1-2, with 8 bases aligning to TRBD1. CDR1 is DFQATT and CDR2 is SNEGSKA in the germline V gene (reference sequence). The CDR3 contains 15 residues. This chain's CDR3 is CSAPDREDANYGYTF. The CDR3 DNA reads as TGCAGTGCTCCGGACAGGGAGGACGCTAACTACGGCTACACCTTC.

CDR3 DNA sequence: TGTGCCAGCTCTACGGAGGAGACCCAGTACTTC. This codes for CASSTEETQYF. The rearrangement links TRBV2 to TRBJ2-5, with D hard to call. The germline CDR1 and CDR2 sequences are SNHLY and FYNNEI. Trimming pared 8 bases from V and 5 bases from J, leaving 9 bases between. There are 11 residues in the CDR3.

A remark on this clonotype: A much larger clonotype is one base distant, so this may be a read error. This chain connects TRBV5-4 to TRBJ2-1, with D perhaps TRBD2 (7 bases). Germline V lookup: CDR1 SGHNT, CDR2 YYREEE (reference sequence). This CDR3 region has 14 residues. The CDR3 region has the DNA TGTGCCAGCCCAGGGGAGGGAAGTAGCGATGAGCGGTTCTTC. Its translation: CASPGEGSSDERFF.

In this sample, this clonotype turned up many times. J is TRBJ2-2 and V is TRBV28, with D perhaps being TRBD1 or TRBD2 (5 bases each). V lost 1 base to trimming and J lost 4 bases, with 7 bases between them. From germline, CDR1 is MDHEN and CDR2 SYDVKM. The CDR3 loop spans 14 amino acids. As DNA, the CDR3 is TGTGCCAGCAGTTTATCTGGGGGCACCGGGGAGCTGTTTTTT. Protein sequence: CASSLSGGTGELFF.

The genes are TRBV13 and TRBJ1-1; 10 bases are a match to TRBD1. The CDR3 runs 15 residues. Losses at the gene ends were 5 bases for V and 4 bases for J; bases not matched to a gene: 7. Germline-derived CDR1 and CDR2 are PRHDT and FYEKMQ (reference sequence). The CDR3 reads CASSLWTGGGTEAFF. The CDR3 nucleotides are TGTGCCAGCAGCCTATGGACAGGGGGGGGCACTGAAGCTTTCTTT.

This clonotype was counted many times. The J gene is TRBJ2-6, the V gene TRBV14; TRBD2 matches 10 bases. CDR3 length: 17 residues. The junction had 3 bases not matched to a gene; V was cut back by 4 bases and J by 0 bases. Germline V gives CDR1 SGHDN, CDR2 FVKESK. This CDR3 reads CASSLAGGLSGANVLTF. The CDR3 DNA reads TGTGCCAGCAGCCTAGCGGGGGGACTCTCTGGGGCCAACGTCCTGACTTTC.

This chain links TRBV7-2 with TRBJ2-2; 13 nucleotides line up with TRBD2. CDR1 and CDR2 (germline): SGHTA, FQGNSA. This CDR3 contains 20 residues. V shed 1 base and J 4 bases; nucleotides not matched to a gene: 12. The CDR3 reads CASSLGLLAGGPRSTGELFF. CDR3 nucleotides: TGTGCCAGCAGCTTAGGGCTACTAGCGGGGGGGCCAAGAAGCACCGGGGAGCTGTTTTTT.

About this clonotype: One end of the junction does not line up with germline, which may come from a read error. The chain combines TRBV7-3 with TRBJ2-6; D is undetermined. The length of the CDR3 is 12 residues. CDR1 is SGHTA and CDR2 is FQGTGA in the germline V gene. CDR3 loop: CASSFSTNTEAF. CDR3 DNA sequence: TGTGCCAGCAGCTTTTCAACGAACACTGAAGCTTTC.

This clonotype was seen many times. The chain couples TRBV7-2 to TRBJ2-3, with TRBD2 identical over 8 bases. Germline CDR1 is SGHTA and CDR2 is FQGNSA. The ends lost 4 bases at V and 6 bases at J; junction bases unmatched: 12. This CDR3 is built from 16 residues. The CDR3 bases are TGTGCCAGCAGCTACTTTGGGACGAGCGGGGGCGATACGCAGTATTTT. Its translation: CASSYFGTSGGDTQYF.

V usage is TRBV6-9 and J usage is TRBJ2-4; TRBD2 matches 15 bases. The CDR3 spans 18 residues. Germline V CDR1 and CDR2: MNHGY, SVAAGI. V was pared by 5 bases and J by 8 bases, with 13 bases of the junction left unmatched. CDR3 DNA: TGTGCCAGCAGTCAAAGGGGGGGACTAGCGGGGGGCCAAGACATTCAGTACTTC. It specifies CASSQRGGLAGGQDIQYF.

There are many counts of this clonotype. The chain couples TRBV27 to TRBJ2-5; the D gene is possibly TRBD2 (6 bases). The ends were cut back, 2 bases at V and 5 bases at J, with 9 bases in the middle. Germline CDR1 MNHEY, CDR2 SMNVEV (reference sequence). The CDR3 spans 13 residues. The CDR3 loop reads CASSLQGGETQYF. DNA of the CDR3: TGTGCCAGCAGTTTACAGGGAGGCGAGACCCAGTACTTC.

This clonotype is termed medium-sized. The chain links TRBV4-3 to TRBJ2-3, with TRBD2 matching 7 bases. This CDR3 is 16 amino acids long. The germline gives CDR1 LGHNA, CDR2 YSLEER. V shed 0 bases and J 2 bases; nucleotides not matched to a gene: 5. The CDR3 is CASSQDPAGFTDTQYF. As DNA, the CDR3 is TGCGCCAGCAGCCAAGATCCAGCGGGGTTCACAGATACGCAGTATTTT.

The table lists this clonotype with many counts. J is TRBJ1-4 and V is TRBV19; D unclear. This CDR3 is 13 amino acids long. Looked up from germline, CDR1 is LNHDA and CDR2 is SQIVND (reference sequence). Trimming shortened V by 5 bases and J by 8 bases, and 12 bases separated the two germline ends. Here the CDR3 reads CASSFKGFEKLFF. For the CDR3, the DNA is TGTGCCAGTAGTTTCAAAGGCTTCGAAAAACTGTTTTTT.

The chain joins TRBV7-3 to TRBJ2-5; 16 positions match TRBD2. CDR1 and CDR2 (germline): SGHTA, FQGTGA. The V gene end was trimmed by 5 bases and the J gene end by 7 bases; junction bases not matched to a gene: 13. There are 18 residues in the CDR3. The CDR3 loop is CASSPDGTSGGAFGTQYF. The CDR3, as DNA: TGTGCCAGCAGCCCCGACGGGACTAGCGGGGGGGCATTCGGGACCCAGTACTTC.

The table lists this clonotype with many counts. The rearrangement joins TRBV5-4 to TRBJ2-4; TRBD1 matches at 7 bases. The CDR3 has 16 residues. Looked up from germline, CDR1 is SGHNT and CDR2 is YYREEE (reference sequence). The V and J ends lost 4 bases and 7 bases, in that order; junction bases with no gene match: 14. DNA for the CDR3: TGTGCCAGCAGCCAGACAGGGTTGGGGCCGTTGAACATTCAGTACTTC. Translating it yields CASSQTGLGPLNIQYF.

In this sample, this clonotype turned up many times. A read error is possible here, since a much larger clone lies one base away. The chain employs TRBV5-1 and TRBJ1-3; TRBD1 matches at 8 bases. The CDR3 has 16 residues. Per the germline V gene, CDR1 is SGHRS and CDR2 is YFSETQ. The CDR3 DNA follows: TGCGCCAGCAGCTTGGATGGACAGGGCTCTGGAGACACCATATATTTT. Amino acid sequence: CASSLDGQGSGDTIYF.

This rearrangement joins TRBV2 to TRBJ2-7; D uncertain. This CDR3 contains 13 residues. Germline assignment: CDR1 SNHLY and CDR2 FYNNEI. The V end was cut by 4 bases, the J end by 3 bases, with 10 bases between. The CDR3 region has the DNA TGTGCCAGCAGTGCATGGATCTTCTACGAGCAGTACTTC. Translated, it gives CASSAWIFYEQYF.

Of note for this clonotype: No conserved phenylalanine or tryptophan ends this CDR3, so it is likely a read error. The genes are TRBV7-9 and TRBJ1-2; TRBD1 aligns across 7 bases. The CDR3 is 14 residues long. Germline CDR1 reads SEHNR; CDR2 reads FQNEAQ (reference sequence). J gave up 6 bases and V 7 bases, and 11 bases lay outside the gene matches. The CDR3 spells CASNWDSARDGYTL. CDR3 in DNA: TGTGCCAGCAATTGGGACAGCGCCCGGGATGGCTACACCCTC.

This clonotype has ten or more counts. This sequence joins TRBV5-6 and TRBJ2-7; D uncertain. The CDR3 consists of 14 residues. V was shortened by 6 bases and J by 2 bases, with 15 bases between the two germline ends. The germline V gene encodes CDR1 SGHDT and CDR2 YYEEEE. In DNA form, the CDR3 reads TGTGCCAGCAATCGCAGACGTACAACCTACGAGCAGTACTTC. Its translation: CASNRRRTTYEQYF.

This clonotype has a count of ten or more. The V call is TRBV7-3, the J call TRBJ2-5, with D possibly matching TRBD1 (5 bases). Between the trimmed V and J ends, which lost 2 bases and 5 bases, there was a span of 12 bases. CDR1 is SGHTA, CDR2 FQGTGA, per germline. The CDR3 loop spans 14 amino acids. Here the CDR3 DNA reads TGTGCCAGCAGCTTAGCAGGGTCCGGGGAGACCCAGTACTTC. It codes for CASSLAGSGETQYF.